This T cell receptor (beta chain) was sequenced during a study of blood T cell repertoires in COVID-19 (dated by TCRdb to the early 2020s). Regarding the study in general: Samples covering the acute and convalescent phases of COVID-19 were provided by collaborators in the United States, Italy and Spain. The material from the prospective study consisted of cDNA or gDNA derived from T cells, B-cell-depleted T cells, or PBMCs. Subjects who had been exposed to COVID-19, were actively infected with it, or had recovered from it provided the deeply sampled blood TCRbeta repertoires that made up the dataset. The repertoires were made available in a free public database intended to serve as a resource for research on the immune response to SARS-CoV-2. Samples were obtained from the ongoing ImmuneRACE study (first 160 participants) and from 1,254 subjects provided by 6 global collaborators. The sample metadata nearly always contained a de-identified subject ID, COVID-19 status, age in years and sex. Where HLA class I and class II types were available, the types were taken from metadata supplied by the sample provider, not from assay-based typing.

Here is what the overall study found, with its caveats: How much clinical and demographic metadata was included differed by source and by participant, and the metadata was provided uncurated.

The CDR3 covers 14 residues, taking in both the cysteine and the phenylalanine. The sequence is cut down to CDR3 DNA, 42 bases in frame from base 1. The CDR1 and CDR2 encoded by the germline V gene are MNHEY and SVGAGI. V and J are truncated by 2 bases and 10 bases respectively, leaving an intervening sequence of 12 bases. This clone appeared a few times. Its antigen target is currently unknown. Per-base quality was not reported, and no clone a single base away is much larger than it. Participants in the prospective study were aged about 18 to 90 years, lived in 20 to 25 United States geographic areas, and enrolled through a virtual design. In the prospective study, participants were assigned to cohorts based on the clinical history participants reported in a screening survey and a study questionnaire. ImmuneRACE Cohort 3 recovered participants were defined by two consecutive negative NP/OP PCR tests, healthcare professional clearance, or symptom resolution. In the prospective study, whole blood, serum and a nasopharyngeal or oropharyngeal swab were collected from each participant by mobile phlebotomists. Prospective study participants could optionally give additional blood draws and questionnaires over an approximately two-month period. Blood samples from the prospective study were shipped frozen or at room temperature prior to DNA extraction.

TCRbeta CDR3 regions were amplified from genomic DNA by means of the immunoSEQ Assay, a bias-controlled multiplex PCR. Per the authors' processing: Nucleated cell counts per sample were estimated from amplification of reference gene primers within the assay. To quantify the absolute abundance of each unique TCRbeta CDR3 rearrangement, sequence reads were collapsed and filtered. For each sample, productive Simpson clonality was calculated as the square root of Simpson's diversity index over productive rearrangements. Imported from immuneACCESS, the table was reduced by TCRdb to in-frame sequences with V and J called. These copies leave out some clones; in studies compared against another copy, an unresolved V gene accounts for under half, and the cause of the remainder is not known. V and J calls and clone size are those listed in that table; D and trimming were worked out from the DNA. This sample is represented by roughly 160,000 clones; roughly four fifths of them were singletons. 10% to 15% of the sample is held by the ten biggest clonotypes.

This receptor was taken from a man aged 50 to 59 who had recovered from COVID-19. The chain joins TRBV6-5 to TRBJ1-6; the D segment could be TRBD1, given 6 matching bases. The specimen sequenced was PBMCs or T cells enriched from blood (not recorded which). The CDR3 reads as follows: CASSYLQGTSPLHF. The DNA is TGTGCCAGCAGTTACCTCCAGGGGACATCACCCCTCCACTTT.